This TCR beta chain was documented in a study of blood T cell repertoires in COVID-19. On the study more broadly: Spain, Italy and the United States supplied samples that represented acute and convalescent COVID-19. PBMCs, B-cell-depleted T cells, or T cells provided the cDNA or gDNA that made up the material.

V gave up 1 base and J gave up 5 bases, with 10 bases separating them. The CDR3 has 14 residues. Per the germline V gene, CDR1 is SGDLS and CDR2 is YYNGEE. As processed by the authors: Estimation of nucleated cell counts relied on the amplification of reference gene primers. Assay used: immunoSEQ multiplex PCR; TCRdb lists only in-frame clones, some missing. D and trimming come from the DNA, and the V and J calls and clone size come from that table. The sample records 81,000 or so clones, over 80% being singletons. The source is a woman aged 70-85 years with active or convalescent COVID-19. The J gene is TRBJ2-1, the V gene TRBV9; the D is unclear. The sample taken for sequencing was peripheral blood. In nucleotides, the CDR3 is TGTGCCAGCAGCGTATGGTTGAGAGACAATGAGCAGTTCTTC. This sequence encodes CASSVWLRDNEQFF.